Below, 28 T cell receptor beta chains from the same sample are listed, as sequenced in a study of cytomegalovirus exposure and HLA in healthy donors. PCR was performed using 60 Vbeta and 13 Jbeta primers. Sequencing was performed with immunoSEQ multiplex PCR; in TCRdb, only in-frame clones are kept and a portion is missing. This table has approximately 150,000 clones, around 85% appearing once. The sequenced material came from PBMCs. The origin of the receptors is a young woman in good health and CMV-seronegative.

V is TRBV12-5 and J is TRBJ2-5, with 9 bases fitting TRBD1. In germline, CDR1 is LGHNT, CDR2 FRNRAP. CDR3 size: 14 residues. V was clipped by 1 base and J by 4 bases; unmatched bases: 1. The chain's CDR3 is CASGLGDRAETQYF. CDR3 in DNA: TGTGCTAGTGGTTTGGGGGACAGGGCAGAGACCCAGTACTTC. Based on the CDR3 plus reference TRBV12-5 and TRBJ2-5, the full variable domain is DARVTQTPRHKVTEMGQEVTMRCQPILGHNTVFWYRQTMMQGLELLAYFRNRAPLDDSGMPKDRFSAEMPDATLATLKIQPSEPRDSAVYFCASGLGDRAETQYFGPGTRLLVL.

The chain is built from TRBV19 and TRBJ1-6; tentatively, D is TRBD1 (5 bases). The V gene's germline CDR1 is LNHDA and CDR2 SQIVND (reference sequence). V was pared by 3 bases and J by 10 bases, with 16 bases between. The CDR3 loop spans 15 amino acids. The CDR3: CASSIRGRAGSPLHF. CDR3 sequence (DNA): TGTGCCAGTAGTATCCGGGGCAGGGCGGGATCACCCCTCCACTTT.

The J gene is TRBJ2-5, the V gene TRBV7-8; TRBD1 might be the D (7 bases). The end of the DNA aligns better with TRBJ2-7, so the J call may be wrong. Germline loops: CDR1 SGHVS, CDR2 FQNEAQ. The CDR3 is 15 residues long. The CDR3 nucleotides are TGTGCCAGCAGCGATGCAGGGGGGCTGCCCTACGAGCAGTACTTC. This encodes CASSDAGGLPYEQYF.

The V call is TRBV30, the J call TRBJ2-5, with D maybe TRBD1 (6 bases). V was pared by 2 bases and J by 2 bases, with 9 bases between. This CDR3 is built from 13 residues. CDR1 and CDR2 (germline): GTSNPN, SVGIG (reference sequence). CDR3 nucleotides: TGTGCCTGGAGTAGACAGGCTCAAGAGACCCAGTACTTC. It specifies CAWSRQAQETQYF.

The chain combines TRBV7-3 with TRBJ2-3, with 10 bases matching TRBD2. Germline trimming cut 2 bases from V and 1 base from J; bases unmatched to any gene: 6. Germline V gene sequence: CDR1 SGHTA, CDR2 FQGTGA. The CDR3 sequence is 17 residues long. For the CDR3, the DNA is TGTGCCAGCAGCTTATGGGCTAGCGGGAGACGCACAGATACGCAGTATTTT. Protein product: CASSLWASGRRTDTQYF.

This chain connects TRBV25-1 to TRBJ1-1; TRBD1 might be the D (5 bases). From germline, CDR1 is MGHDK and CDR2 SYGVNS. The CDR3 spans 16 residues. The ends were cut back, 4 bases at V and 1 base at J, with 16 bases in the middle. CDR3 loop: CASSADGRTTNTEAFF. CDR3 sequence (DNA): TGTGCCAGCAGTGCCGACGGCAGGACAACGAACACTGAAGCTTTCTTT.

V usage is TRBV28 and J usage is TRBJ2-3; 9 bases are shared with TRBD2. Trimming cost V 8 bases and J 2 bases; bases outside gene matches: 14. From germline, CDR1 is MDHEN and CDR2 SYDVKM. The CDR3 consists of 17 residues. CDR3 nucleotides: TGTGCCAGCTCCCTCCTGCGAGGCGGGAGGGTCACAGATACGCAGTATTTT. Translation gives CASSLLRGGRVTDTQYF.

The chain uses TRBV5-1 and TRBJ2-5, with 7 positions matching TRBD1. The CDR3 runs to 15 residues. The junction had 10 bases not matched to a gene; V was cut back by 7 bases and J by 1 base. Germline CDR1 is SGHRS and CDR2 is YFSETQ. The CDR3 DNA follows: TGCGCCAGCCATACGGGTGGGACAGCCCAAGAGACCCAGTACTTC. This translates into CASHTGGTAQETQYF.

The chain uses TRBV7-6 and TRBJ2-7; a weak D match, TRBD1 (6 bases). Trimming took off 5 bases at V and 9 bases at J, with 11 bases between the two ends. The CDR3 contains 11 residues. CDR1 and CDR2 from the germline V gene are SGHVS and FNYEAQ. CDR3 in amino acids: CASSPQGSQYF. CDR3 DNA: TGTGCCAGCAGCCCCCAGGGGTCGCAGTACTTC.

This clone was found a few times. The CDR3, as DNA: TGTGCCAGCAGGGGCAGGGTCTCTAATGAAAAACTGTTTTTT. Protein: CASRGRVSNEKLFF. This chain links TRBV2 with TRBJ1-4; TRBD1 is a possible D gene (5 bases). There are 14 residues in the CDR3. Germline V gene data show CDR1 as SNHLY and CDR2 as FYNNEI. V was trimmed by 6 bases and J by 3 bases, leaving 11 bases between them.

The gene calls are TRBV4-1 and TRBJ2-4, with D possibly matching TRBD1 (6 bases). Trimming removed 9 bases at V and 0 bases at J, with 15 bases between. Germline V gives CDR1 MGHRA, CDR2 YSYEKL. This CDR3 has 15 residues. The CDR3 region has the DNA TGCGCCAGGATAATTGGACAGCTAGCCAAAAACATTCAGTACTTC. Encoded protein: CARIIGQLAKNIQYF.

The V gene is TRBV5-4, the J gene TRBJ2-3, with a weak D call TRBD1 (6 bases). V was trimmed by 4 bases and J by 6 bases, leaving 12 bases between them. Germline CDR1 is SGHNT and CDR2 is YYREEE (reference sequence). The CDR3 contains 13 residues. The CDR3 DNA follows: TGTGCCAGCAGCCCAGGGGCCGAGGATACGCAGTATTTT. This gives the protein CASSPGAEDTQYF.

CDR3 nucleotides: TGTGCCAGCAGCTGGAGCGGTCCGGGGGGGACTTCAGATACGCAGTATTTT. Residues: CASSWSGPGGTSDTQYF. The V and J genes are TRBV27 and TRBJ2-3, with 8 bases identical to TRBD2. Germline-derived CDR1 and CDR2 are MNHEY and SMNVEV (reference sequence). V shed 6 bases and J 4 bases; nucleotides not matched to a gene: 15. The CDR3 covers 17 residues.

The rearrangement joins TRBV15 to TRBJ2-5, with 10 positions matching TRBD1. With V trimmed by 0 bases and J by 11 bases, 9 bases remained unmatched. Germline CDR1 is LNHNV and CDR2 is YYDKDF (reference sequence). The CDR3 spans 15 residues. CDR3 in amino acids: CATSRDPGTGDGQYF. Written as DNA, the CDR3 is TGTGCCACCAGCAGAGACCCCGGGACAGGGGATGGTCAGTACTTC.

The chain employs TRBV15 and TRBJ2-7; a weak D match, TRBD1 (5 bases). CDR1 is LNHNV, CDR2 YYDKDF, per germline (reference sequence). V was trimmed by 4 bases and J by 3 bases, leaving 10 bases between them. This CDR3 region has 13 residues. CDR3: CATSNRQSYEQYF. The DNA for the CDR3 is TGTGCCACCAGCAATAGACAGAGCTACGAGCAGTACTTC.

V and J are TRBV5-1 and TRBJ2-3; 8 bases align to TRBD2. With 1 base clipped from V and 1 base from J, the junction kept 11 bases outside the gene matches. This CDR3 contains 18 residues. Germline assignment: CDR1 SGHRS and CDR2 YFSETQ. The CDR3 protein is CASSLSVAGSTRTDTQYF. CDR3 DNA: TGCGCCAGCAGCTTGTCGGTAGCGGGGAGTACGCGCACAGATACGCAGTATTTT.

V and J are TRBV30 and TRBJ2-4; 8 bases are a match to TRBD2. The trim removed 5 bases at V and 8 bases at J, leaving 5 bases unmatched. Germline V gene lookup returns CDR1 GTSNPN and CDR2 SVGIG (reference sequence). The CDR3 has 12 residues. The CDR3 region is CAWGLASDIQYF. Written as DNA, the CDR3 is TGTGCCTGGGGACTAGCCTCGGACATTCAGTACTTC.

Concerning this clone: The same CDR3 can be traced to other DNA sequences in this sample. The chain joins TRBV6-1 to TRBJ1-6; D is unclear. Trimming left V 1 base short and J 7 bases short, with 5 bases between. The CDR3 contains 13 residues. Germline V gene data show CDR1 as MNHNS and CDR2 as SASEGT. The CDR3 spells CASSEDRNSPLHF. The CDR3 DNA reads as TGTGCCAGCAGTGAAGACAGAAATTCACCCCTCCACTTT.

The chain links TRBV9 to TRBJ2-6, with D possibly matching TRBD1 (8 bases). Trimming shortened V by 2 bases and J by 10 bases, and 16 bases separated the two germline ends. Germline V CDR1 and CDR2: SGDLS, YYNGEE. The CDR3 runs 15 residues. CDR3 coding DNA: TGTGCCAGCAGCGTGGGAGGGTGGACAGGGAACGTCCTGACTTTC. Its translation is CASSVGGWTGNVLTF.

This chain links TRBV4-1 with TRBJ1-2; a possible D gene is TRBD1 (6 bases). Germline V gives CDR1 MGHRA, CDR2 YSYEKL. The CDR3 covers 14 residues. V was shortened by 5 bases and J by 4 bases, with 14 bases between the two germline ends. CDR3 residues: CASSSQGKSYGYTF. CDR3 in DNA: TGCGCCAGCAGCTCTCAGGGGAAGTCCTATGGCTACACCTTC.

CDR3 bases: TGTGCCAGCAGTACAGGGGGGGCCAATGAAAAACTGTTTTTT. Its protein is CASSTGGANEKLFF. The V and J genes are TRBV6-5 and TRBJ1-4, with 8 bases fitting TRBD1. This CDR3 spans 14 amino acids. V lost 5 bases to trimming and J lost 5 bases; unmatched junction nucleotides: 4. The germline CDR1 and CDR2 sequences are MNHEY and SVGAGI.

The V gene is TRBV9, the J gene TRBJ1-2; the D gene is possibly TRBD1 (6 bases). V was clipped by 0 bases and J by 0 bases, with 21 bases between them. The germline V gene has CDR1 SGDLS and CDR2 YYNGEE. The CDR3 sequence is 19 residues long. The CDR3 protein is CASSVESRGGGAPNYGYTF. Here the CDR3 DNA reads TGTGCCAGCAGCGTAGAGTCGAGAGGGGGGGGCGCCCCTAACTATGGCTACACCTTC.

The chain recombines TRBV6-5 with TRBJ2-2; 15 bases are a match to TRBD2. Germline-derived CDR1 and CDR2 are MNHEY and SVGAGI. The CDR3 spans 14 residues. V shed 10 bases, J shed 8 bases, and the junction held 5 bases outside the gene matches. CDR3 amino acids: CATGTSGRWGELFF. The CDR3 coding sequence is TGTGCCACCGGGACTAGCGGGAGGTGGGGGGAGCTGTTTTTT.

As to this clone: An end of the junction does not agree with germline; a read error may underlie this. This chain connects TRBV5-1 to TRBJ2-5, with 7 positions matching TRBD1. This CDR3 has 15 amino acids. Germline CDR1 reads SGHRS; CDR2 reads YFSETQ. CDR3 bases: TGCGCCGGCAGCTTGGATCGGGACAGAGGGGAGACCCAGTACTTC. Protein product: CAGSLDRDRGETQYF.

The chain joins TRBV6-4 to TRBJ1-1; possibly TRBD1 for D (6 bases). From germline, CDR1 is MRHNA and CDR2 SNTAGT. The CDR3 totals 13 residues. Trimming took off 7 bases at V and 3 bases at J, with 12 bases between the two ends. The CDR3 loop is CASKPNRDTEAFF. DNA of the CDR3: TGTGCCAGCAAACCGAACAGGGACACTGAAGCTTTCTTT.

The chain is built from TRBV14 and TRBJ2-7; 8 nucleotides agree with TRBD2. J lost 4 bases, V lost 4 bases, and 6 bases had no gene match. Germline lookup yields CDR1 SGHDN and CDR2 FVKESK. The CDR3 contains 14 residues. CDR3 residues: CASSLNGRVYEQYF. CDR3 in DNA: TGTGCCAGCAGCCTGAACGGGAGGGTTTACGAGCAGTACTTC.

The V call is TRBV5-1, the J call TRBJ2-7, with D maybe TRBD2 (5 bases). V lost 5 bases, J lost 0 bases, and 12 bases lay in between. This CDR3 is 14 amino acids long. Germline CDR1 SGHRS, CDR2 YFSETQ. As DNA, the CDR3 is TGCGCCAGCAGATGGTCGGGGAGCTCCTACGAGCAGTACTTC. It is translated as CASRWSGSSYEQYF.

This clone appeared a few times. In DNA, the CDR3 is TGTGCCAGCAGTGACGGAGGGACCTCTGGAAACACCATATATTTT. As protein: CASSDGGTSGNTIYF. The chain carries TRBV2 and TRBJ1-3, with a tentative D call TRBD1 (5 bases). The germline V and J ends were trimmed by 3 bases and 0 bases, with 9 bases remaining between them. Looked up from germline, CDR1 is SNHLY and CDR2 is FYNNEI. The CDR3 runs 15 residues. The variable domain in full, completed from reference TRBV2 and TRBJ1-3, reads EPEVTQTPSHQVTQMGQEVILRCVPISNHLYFYWYRQILGQKVEFLVSFYNNEISEKSEIFDDQFSVERPDGSNFTLKIRSTKLEDSAMYFCASSDGGTSGNTIYFGEGSWLTVV.